This TCR beta chain was captured by sequencing in a study of CD4 T cells in relation to SARS-CoV-2 and coronaviruses (dated by TCRdb to about 2021). As for the study more broadly: Shared crossreactive spike epitopes were mapped to their HLA restriction using patient-derived lymphoblastoid cell lines. The study assessed, at the TCR clonotype level, memory CD4+ T cell crossreactivity between SARS-CoV-2 and common cold coronavirus spike proteins. The Adaptive Biotechnologies TCR-sequencing kit was used to sequence samples from a few pre-COVID donors and the naive versus memory experiments, whereas other data were Illumina-based. Expansion assays from other donors in the study were sequenced with a different, Illumina-based TCR-beta assay.

Regarding this clone: This clone's antigen is unknown. No much larger clone exists at a distance of one base, and base qualities are not known.

CD4+ T cells from unexposed donors were collected before the COVID-19 pandemic (2011-2018). Naive and memory CD4+ T cells were separated from cryopreserved PBMCs by first enriching for CD4 and then performing EasySep naive CD4+ T cell enrichment. The leukapheresis product for the unexposed donors was obtained through commercial purchase. PBMCs were isolated from leukapheresis product or whole blood by Ficoll-Paque PLUS gradient centrifugation. PBMCs were either used fresh in the expansion assay or cryopreserved at -140 degrees C. The QIAamp Micro DNA Kit was used to extract genomic DNA from the CD4+ T cells. Deep-resolution immunoSEQ TCR-beta sequencing was performed on DNA from uncultured naive and memory CD4+ T cells. In the source study's methods: During preprocessing, nonproductive sequences were discarded, as were any CDR3s that did not begin with C, did not end with F or W, or were shorter than 7 amino acids. Cultured and uncultured naive and memory CD4+ repertoires were searched for CDR3s previously identified as spike- and CEF-reactive. CDR3 homology was quantified as pairwise Levenshtein distance, calculated with the stringdist R package after three terminal residues were trimmed from each end. Not all clones reach the TCRdb copy of this immuneACCESS table, which keeps in-frame sequences only. Checked studies attribute under half of the gap to unresolved V genes and leave the rest unexplained. V and J calls and clone size follow that table, whereas D and trimming were derived from the DNA. This sample gives 60,000 to 75,000 clones in total; over 90% of them show up just once. The ten largest account for 0.23% of the sample.

Reading the germline V gene gives CDR1 KGHSH and CDR2 LQKENI. There are 11 amino acids in the CDR3, from cysteine to phenylalanine inclusive. Just CDR3 DNA is preserved here, 33 bases in frame from base 1. The germline ends are 0 bases apart after V is trimmed by 2 bases and J by 2 bases. Overall study outcomes, separate from this receptor: Because no donor provided both pre-pandemic and post-infection samples, tracing the source of pre-existing responses was limited. Small numbers of patients and of tested TCRs limited the study. Memory CD4+ clonotypes crossrecognizing SARS-CoV-2 and at least one common cold coronavirus spike were found in roughly 65% of donors. Because the crossreactivity analysis focused on spike protein, crossreactivity against other viral proteins was not assessed. Significantly weaker SARS-CoV-2-driven expansion was shown by crossreactive clones than by monoreactive clones, consistent with antigenic imprinting. Sequencing of naive versus memory cells indicated that the assay detects memory recall responses, not primary responses primed during culture.

The chain joins TRBV18 to TRBJ1-1, with the identity of the D gene unclear. The specimen sequenced was naive CD4+ T cells from PBMCs. Read against the paper, the sample's cell subset or site label means: naive CD4+ T cells isolated by negative enrichment. This receptor was identified in a human donor in good health. The DNA reads as follows: TGTGCCAGCTCACCAAACACTGAAGCTTTCTTT. Its coded protein is CASSPNTEAFF. Supplemented by the reference TRBV18 and TRBJ1-1 proteins around the CDR3, the complete variable domain is NAGVMQNPRHLVRRRGQEARLRCSPMKGHSHVYWYRQLPEEGLKFMVYLQKENIIDESGMPKERFSAEFPKEGPSILRIQQVVRGDSAAYFCASSPNTEAFFGQGTRLTVV.